This entry lists 32 T cell receptor beta chains sequenced from one sample in a study of blood T cell repertoires in COVID-19. The repertoire was sequenced with immunoSEQ multiplex PCR; TCRdb's copy has only in-frame clones and lacks some. Found here are some 300,000 clones, around nine tenths of them singletons; the top ten hold 1% to 1.5%. The material sequenced was peripheral blood. These receptors all stem from a man aged 65 to 85 with acute or convalescent COVID-19.

Points on this clone: Other DNA sequences within the sample encode an identical CDR3. This sequence joins TRBV28 and TRBJ2-3; 8 bases align to TRBD1. The V and J ends lost 8 bases and 6 bases, in that order; junction bases with no gene match: 4. CDR1 and CDR2 (germline): MDHEN, SYDVKM. The CDR3 has 12 residues. The CDR3 sequence is CASRQGPDTQYF. CDR3 DNA: TGTGCCAGCCGACAGGGGCCCGATACGCAGTATTTT.

The chain is built from TRBV7-9 and TRBJ1-5; D gene ambiguous. Germline CDR1 reads SEHNR; CDR2 reads FQNEAQ (reference sequence). Trimming pared 5 bases from V and 0 bases from J, leaving 11 bases between. This CDR3 is built from 15 residues. The CDR3 is CASSPGWDSNQPQHF. CDR3 nucleotides: TGTGCCAGCAGCCCGGGGTGGGATAGCAATCAGCCCCAGCATTTT.

The CDR3 DNA reads TGCGCCAGCAGTGAGACTAGCGGTCGTAGTACGTTCTTC. Translation: CASSETSGRSTFF. The J gene is TRBJ2-1, the V gene TRBV10-2; 8 bases are shared with TRBD2. The J segment lost 15 bases and the V segment lost 2 bases, leaving 9 bases of the junction unmatched. The CDR3 has 13 residues. Germline loops: CDR1 WSHSY, CDR2 SAAADI.

This clone was seen only once. V usage is TRBV7-3 and J usage is TRBJ2-2, with 9 bases aligning to TRBD2. From germline, CDR1 is SGHTA and CDR2 FQGTGA. Trimming cost V 5 bases and J 3 bases; bases outside gene matches: 7. The CDR3 contains 16 residues. The CDR3 protein is CASSPRTSVHTGELFF. In DNA form, the CDR3 reads TGTGCCAGCAGCCCCCGGACTAGCGTCCACACCGGGGAGCTGTTTTTT.

The gene calls are TRBV7-2 and TRBJ2-1; D is possibly TRBD1 (6 bases). The V end lost 3 bases, the J end lost 0 bases, and 9 bases lay between the germline ends. The CDR3 runs to 15 residues. Germline lookup yields CDR1 SGHTA and CDR2 FQGNSA. The CDR3: CASSFRGSSYNEQFF. The CDR3 DNA sequence: TGTGCCAGCAGCTTTAGGGGGAGCTCCTACAATGAGCAGTTCTTC.

This chain uses TRBV11-2 with TRBJ1-1; D is undetermined. The CDR3 has 13 residues. The V end lost 3 bases, the J end lost 4 bases, and 9 bases lay between the germline ends. Germline CDR1 is SGHAT and CDR2 is FQNNGV. CDR3 amino acids: CASSLHRPTEAFF. Written as DNA, the CDR3 is TGTGCCAGCAGCTTGCACAGACCCACTGAAGCTTTCTTT.

This clone was found a few times. The J gene is TRBJ2-1, the V gene TRBV28, with D possibly matching TRBD1 (5 bases). This CDR3 is built from 14 residues. The germline V and J ends were trimmed by 2 bases and 7 bases, with 12 bases remaining between them. Germline V gene sequence: CDR1 MDHEN, CDR2 SYDVKM. CDR3 nucleotides: TGTGCCAGCAGTTTACCCCCAGGGCGGAATGAGCAGTTCTTC. It translates to CASSLPPGRNEQFF.

J is TRBJ2-2 and V is TRBV29-1; TRBD1 agrees at 9 bases. The ends lost 2 bases at V and 2 bases at J; junction bases unmatched: 6. This CDR3 contains 16 residues. Germline V gives CDR1 SQVTM, CDR2 ANQGSEA. As DNA, the CDR3 is TGCAGCGTTGAACAAACAGGGGGCTATAACACCGGGGAGCTGTTTTTT. It codes for CSVEQTGGYNTGELFF.

The chain joins TRBV29-1 to TRBJ1-2, with D tentatively TRBD1 (5 bases). V dropped 1 base and J dropped 10 bases, with 16 bases sitting between them. The germline V gene encodes CDR1 SQVTM and CDR2 ANQGSEA. The CDR3 spans 13 residues. Here the CDR3 DNA reads TGCAGCGTTGAAGTCTTGTCAGGGCCCTTCTACACCTTC. The encoded protein is CSVEVLSGPFYTF. The whole variable domain, remainder taken from reference TRBV29-1 and TRBJ1-2, is SAVISQKPSRDICQRGTSLTIQCQVDSQVTMMFWYRQQPGQSLTLIATANQGSEATYESGFVIDKFPISRPNLTFSTLTVSNMSPEDSSIYLCSVEVLSGPFYTFGSGTRLTVV.

The gene calls are TRBV6-5 and TRBJ2-2; D is possibly TRBD2 (7 bases). There are 14 residues in the CDR3. Germline lookup yields CDR1 MNHEY and CDR2 SVGAGI. Deletions cut 8 bases from V and 6 bases from J, with 16 bases between. The DNA for the CDR3 is TGTGCCAGCCGTAACGGGGGGCGTTCCGGGGAGCTGTTTTTT. Amino acid sequence: CASRNGGRSGELFF.

This rearrangement joins TRBV7-2 to TRBJ2-1, with 9 bases that match TRBD2. The CDR3 covers 16 residues. Germline CDR1 SGHTA, CDR2 FQGNSA. V shed 5 bases, J shed 8 bases, and the junction held 13 bases outside the gene matches. Here the CDR3 reads CASSPGVAGGWDEQFF. CDR3 nucleotide sequence: TGTGCCAGCAGCCCCGGGGTGGCGGGAGGGTGGGATGAGCAGTTCTTC. Variable domain in full (rest from reference TRBV7-2 and TRBJ2-1): GAGVSQSPSNKVTEKGKDVELRCDPISGHTALYWYRQSLGQGLEFLIYFQGNSAPDKSGLPSDRFSAERTGGSVSTLTIQRTQQEDSAVYLCASSPGVAGGWDEQFFGPGTRLTVL.

The table lists this clone with a count of one. V gene TRBV7-9 combines with J gene TRBJ2-5; TRBD2 aligns across 11 bases. The CDR3 consists of 17 residues. The V gene end was trimmed by 1 base and the J gene end by 5 bases; junction bases not matched to a gene: 9. The V gene's germline CDR1 is SEHNR and CDR2 FQNEAQ (reference sequence). The DNA of the CDR3 is TGTGCCAGCAGCTTAGTGGGTAGCGGGAGGGCCCGGGAGACCCAGTACTTC. Protein product: CASSLVGSGRARETQYF.

V and J are TRBV5-4 and TRBJ1-1; tentative D call: TRBD1 (6 bases). Germline loops: CDR1 SGHNT, CDR2 YYREEE (reference sequence). The V end was cut by 6 bases, the J end by 4 bases, with 19 bases between. The CDR3 has 15 amino acids. CDR3 sequence: CASTKGGEASTEAFF. The CDR3 DNA sequence: TGTGCCAGCACCAAGGGGGGGGAAGCGAGCACTGAAGCTTTCTTT.

Turning to this clone: The sample holds other DNA sequences that translate to the same CDR3. CDR3 sequence (DNA): TGCGCCAGCAGCCTTGGACAGGGGGCAACAGATACGCAGTATTTT. Residues: CASSLGQGATDTQYF. The chain joins TRBV5-1 to TRBJ2-3; TRBD1 matches 11 bases. The junction had 4 bases not matched to a gene; V was cut back by 4 bases and J by 3 bases. The CDR3 has 15 residues. Germline V gives CDR1 SGHRS, CDR2 YFSETQ.

The rearrangement uses TRBV24-1 and TRBJ2-1; the match to TRBD2 covers 7 bases. Trimming removed 8 bases from V and 3 bases from J; junction bases left unmatched: 18. The CDR3 is 18 amino acids. Germline CDR1 and CDR2: KGHDR and SFDVKD. The CDR3 DNA reads TGTGCCACCAACTGTTCCCCGGGGCAGGGAGGGGACTACAATGAGCAGTTCTTC. Amino acid sequence: CATNCSPGQGGDYNEQFF.

The chain combines TRBV2 with TRBJ2-7; 8 positions match TRBD1. V lost 6 bases, J lost 5 bases, and 12 bases stayed unmatched. There are 15 residues in the CDR3. From germline, CDR1 is SNHLY and CDR2 FYNNEI. CDR3 amino acids: CASRAPGQDRDEQYF. The CDR3 DNA reads as TGTGCCAGCAGAGCTCCGGGACAGGATCGGGACGAGCAGTACTTC.

The V and J genes are TRBV4-3 and TRBJ1-3; tentatively, D is TRBD1 (6 bases). Germline loops: CDR1 LGHNA, CDR2 YSLEER. V dropped 0 bases and J dropped 4 bases, with 13 bases sitting between them. This CDR3 is 16 amino acids long. Here the CDR3 reads CASSQERQAEGNTIYF. As DNA, the CDR3 is TGCGCCAGCAGCCAAGAGAGACAGGCTGAGGGAAACACCATATATTTT.

The rearrangement joins TRBV19 to TRBJ1-4; D is perhaps TRBD1 (6 bases). Germline CDR1 reads LNHDA; CDR2 reads SQIVND (reference sequence). The CDR3 contains 15 residues. The V end lost 5 bases, the J end lost 8 bases, and 18 bases lay between the germline ends. CDR3 in amino acids: CASSAGQKSWEKLFF. In DNA, the CDR3 is TGTGCCAGTAGTGCCGGACAGAAATCGTGGGAAAAACTGTTTTTT.

In DNA, the CDR3 is TGCGCCAGCAGCGGGGGCAGCCACTCCTACGAGCAGTACTTC. Protein product: CASSGGSHSYEQYF. V and J are TRBV5-1 and TRBJ2-7; tentative D call: TRBD1 (6 bases). Germline CDR1 is SGHRS and CDR2 is YFSETQ. The CDR3 covers 14 residues. The germline V and J ends were trimmed by 4 bases and 0 bases, with 11 bases remaining between them.

The chain recombines TRBV18 with TRBJ2-2, with TRBD1 matching 7 bases. The CDR3 is made up of 15 amino acids. The germline gives CDR1 KGHSH, CDR2 LQKENI. V lost 6 bases, J lost 5 bases, and 9 bases stayed unmatched. As DNA, the CDR3 is TGTGCCAGCTCCGCGAACAGGGGAGCGACCGGGGAGCTGTTTTTT. Its protein is CASSANRGATGELFF.

V usage is TRBV19 and J usage is TRBJ2-1; 7 bases align to TRBD2. CDR1 and CDR2 (germline): LNHDA, SQIVND (reference sequence). With V trimmed by 8 bases and J by 2 bases, 9 bases remained unmatched. The CDR3 length is 15 residues. CDR3 loop: CASGRGLAAYNEQFF. The CDR3 region has the DNA TGTGCCAGTGGGAGGGGCCTAGCGGCCTACAATGAGCAGTTCTTC.

The chain links TRBV3-1 (or the pseudogene TRBV3-2) to TRBJ1-1, with a tentative D call TRBD1 (6 bases). Germline V gives CDR1 LGHDT, CDR2 YNNKEL (reference sequence). V was cut by 2 bases and J by 1 base, with 11 bases left in between. This CDR3 region has 15 residues. The CDR3 bases are TGTGCCAGCAGCCAACACGGACAGCCGAACACTGAAGCTTTCTTT. Translation gives CASSQHGQPNTEAFF.

The chain recombines TRBV28 with TRBJ1-2; a possible D gene is TRBD1 (6 bases). V dropped 5 bases and J dropped 9 bases, with 19 bases sitting between them. The length of the CDR3 is 14 residues. The V gene's germline CDR1 is MDHEN and CDR2 SYDVKM. The CDR3, as DNA: TGTGCCAGCAGTCCGCCGCAGGGGAGTCGGAGCTACACCTTC. Residues: CASSPPQGSRSYTF.

The rearrangement joins TRBV10-1 to TRBJ1-1, with a possible D match to TRBD1 (6 bases). This CDR3 contains 15 residues. CDR1 is WNHNN, CDR2 SYGVQD, per germline (reference sequence). V lost 6 bases and J 1 base, leaving 15 bases between the germline ends. The DNA of the CDR3 is TGCGCCAGCAGACAACAGGGAGTCAAGAACACTGAAGCTTTCTTT. This codes for CASRQQGVKNTEAFF.

The V call is TRBV29-1, the J call TRBJ2-5; D is perhaps TRBD1 (6 bases). V was clipped by 2 bases and J by 2 bases, with 9 bases between them. Per the germline V gene, CDR1 is SQVTM and CDR2 is ANQGSEA. The CDR3 extends over 13 amino acids. The DNA for the CDR3 is TGCAGCGTTGAAAGGGGGTGGCAAGAGACCCAGTACTTC. Translated: CSVERGWQETQYF.

The V call is TRBV5-8, the J call TRBJ1-6, with D perhaps TRBD1 (6 bases). The ends were cut back, 4 bases at V and 3 bases at J, with 11 bases in the middle. CDR3 length equals 15 residues. CDR1 SGHTS and CDR2 YDEGEE come from the germline V gene. The CDR3 bases are TGTGCCAGCAGCGGGGGACACCTCTATAATTCACCCCTCCACTTT. Translation gives CASSGGHLYNSPLHF.

This chain links TRBV5-1 with TRBJ2-7; TRBD2 aligns across 10 bases. CDR1 is SGHRS and CDR2 is YFSETQ in the germline V gene. J lost 6 bases, V lost 5 bases, and 11 bases had no gene match. This CDR3 spans 15 amino acids. DNA for the CDR3: TGCGCCAGCAGTCCCGCTAGCGGGGGCCCCTCCGAGCAGTACTTC. This sequence encodes CASSPASGGPSEQYF.

The rearrangement uses TRBV1 and TRBJ1-1. TRBV1 is designated a pseudogene. This CDR3 is built from 14 residues. In DNA form, the CDR3 reads TGCACCAGCAGCCCTCCGGGGAAGAACACTGAAGCTTTCTTT. Residues: CTSSPPGKNTEAFF.

The rearrangement joins TRBV25-1 to TRBJ1-2, with D uncertain. The V gene lost 1 base and the J gene lost 8 bases, with 14 bases spanning the gap. The CDR3 is made up of 14 amino acids. Germline CDR1 and CDR2: MGHDK and SYGVNS. CDR3 coding DNA: TGTGCCAGCAGTGAATTTGACGGGTATGGAGGCTACACCTTC. It translates to CASSEFDGYGGYTF.

The chain joins TRBV9 to TRBJ2-1; TRBD1 is a possible D gene (6 bases). In germline, CDR1 is SGDLS, CDR2 YYNGEE. V was pared by 0 bases and J by 7 bases, with 11 bases between. The CDR3 length is 14 residues. This CDR3 is CASSVVDRGNEQFF. The CDR3 DNA is TGTGCCAGCAGCGTAGTGGACAGAGGGAATGAGCAGTTCTTC.

This clone was found a few times. The V and J genes are TRBV3-1 (or the pseudogene TRBV3-2) and TRBJ1-2, with D unclear. Trimming removed 6 bases at V and 8 bases at J, with 16 bases between. Germline loops: CDR1 LGHDT, CDR2 YNNKEL (reference sequence). The CDR3 runs to 13 residues. CDR3 loop: CASRSLEREGYTF. As DNA, the CDR3 is TGTGCCAGCAGATCCCTCGAAAGGGAGGGCTACACCTTC.

V is TRBV23-1 and J is TRBJ2-6, with TRBD1 as a possible D gene (5 bases). TRBV23-1 is reported as an ORF; its role is uncertain. V lost 6 bases, J lost 4 bases, and 13 bases lay in between. The CDR3 covers 15 residues. The CDR3 DNA is TGCGCCAGCAGCCGTGGACATATCGGGGCCAACGTCCTGACTTTC. Encoded protein: CASSRGHIGANVLTF.